Below, 7 T cell receptor beta chains from the same sample are listed, as sequenced in a study of T-cell reconstitution after alpha-beta-depleted transplantation in children. Researchers prepared the TCRbeta library using unique molecular identifiers, the study reports. TCRdb fed the PCR reads into MiXCR, producing one record per CDR3 protein. Counted here are about 610,000 distinct CDR3 sequences, over 9.5% occurring once; the ten biggest clones make up about 4%. The source was PBMCs from the stem cell graft donor, collected from the stem cell graft. The receptors were sampled from a human donor who donated a stem cell graft to a child with acute myeloid leukemia.

This clonotype was detected many times. This rearrangement joins TRBV29-1 to TRBJ2-1, with 12 bases fitting TRBD2. Per the germline V gene, CDR1 is SQVTM and CDR2 is ANQGSEA. This CDR3 region has 13 residues. V dropped 5 bases and J dropped 7; count of bases not matched to a gene: 3. DNA for the CDR3: TGCAGCGTTCTAGCGGGAGGGTCTAATGAGCAGTTCTTC. It yields the protein CSVLAGGSNEQFF.

This clonotype was counted ten times or more. This chain links TRBV12-3 or TRBV12-4 with TRBJ2-3; D may be TRBD2 (5 bases). V lost 5 bases and J 8 bases, leaving 8 bases between the germline ends. This CDR3 has 11 amino acids. The chain's CDR3 is CASSPAGTQYF. The CDR3 nucleotides read TGTGCCAGCAGTCCCGCGGGTACGCAGTATTTT.

This clonotype occurred a few times. V usage is TRBV4-2 and J usage is TRBJ2-3, with D perhaps matching TRBD1 or TRBD2 (5 bases each). V lost 0 bases to trimming and J lost 0 bases, with 10 bases between them. Looked up from germline, CDR1 is LGHNA and CDR2 is YNFKEQ. CDR3 length equals 16 residues. CDR3 in amino acids: CASSQESGPSTDTQYF. Here the CDR3 DNA reads TGTGCCAGCAGCCAAGAATCGGGGCCTAGCACAGATACGCAGTATTTT.

The table lists this clonotype with a few counts. The chain employs TRBV5-1 and TRBJ2-3, with D possibly matching TRBD2 (6 bases). Trimming stripped 4 bases from V and 4 bases from J, with 16 bases between. The CDR3 is made up of 15 amino acids. Germline assignment: CDR1 SGHRS and CDR2 YFSETQ. CDR3 DNA sequence: TGCGCCAGCAGCCGGGGGAAAGCCCAAGCAGATACGCAGTATTTT. This sequence encodes CASSRGKAQADTQYF.

This clonotype has more than one count but fewer than ten. The chain has TRBV3-1 and TRBJ1-1; D ambiguous. The V end lost 7 bases, the J end lost 1 base, and 19 bases lay between the germline ends. The CDR3 length is 16 residues. CDR1 LGHDT and CDR2 YNNKEL come from the germline V gene (reference sequence). The CDR3, as DNA: TGTGCCAGCACCTACCGTGTAGGCGGTGAGAACACTGAAGCTTTCTTT. It specifies CASTYRVGGENTEAFF.

This clonotype appeared many times. The V and J genes are TRBV6-6 and TRBJ2-3; D possibly corresponds to TRBD2 (5 bases). The germline V and J ends were trimmed by 8 bases and 0 bases, with 6 bases remaining between them. This CDR3 comprises 12 residues. Germline loops: CDR1 MNHNY, CDR2 SVGAGI (reference sequence). The CDR3 loop is CASGGSTDTQYF. DNA of the CDR3: TGTGCCAGCGGAGGTAGCACAGATACGCAGTATTTT.

This clonotype was seen more than once but under ten times. The genes are TRBV12-3 or TRBV12-4 and TRBJ2-7; D might be TRBD2 (7 bases). Trimming pared 6 bases from V and 4 bases from J, leaving 19 bases between. CDR3 length: 15 residues. This chain's CDR3 is CASSEQRGRGYEQYF. CDR3 nucleotides: TGTGCCAGCAGCGAACAAAGGGGGAGGGGATACGAGCAGTACTTC.